This T cell receptor (beta chain) was identified in a study of OX40 agonist ivuxolimab in advanced cancers. Overall study: The study treated patients with ivuxolimab, an agonistic anti-OX40 (CD134) antibody. A history of anti-PD-1, anti-PD-L1 or anti-CTLA-4 therapy was acceptable, and approximately 40% had some. Enrolled patients in dose escalation had cancers that were hepatocellular carcinoma, melanoma, renal cell or head and neck cancer. Study-level results: Certain nonresponding patients likewise had low normalized T-cell clonal expansion.

A few counts support this clone. No antigen is known for it. This CDR3 comprises 14 residues. In germline, CDR1 is GTSNPN, CDR2 SVGIG (reference sequence). Trimming took off 0 bases at V and 2 bases at J, with 11 bases between the two ends. Using immunoSEQ multiplex PCR, the repertoire was profiled, and TCRdb retains in-frame clones only, with some absent. The data show around 140,000 clones, about 92% seen once. Sample: CD4+ or CD8+ T cells sorted from blood, taken in a trial of the OX40 agonist ivuxolimab. The chain combines TRBV30 with TRBJ2-7; either TRBD1 or TRBD2 may fit D (5 bases each). The TCR originated in an adult with an advanced solid tumor such as melanoma, head and neck, liver or kidney cancer. This CDR3 reads CAWSVRGATYEQYF. The CDR3 DNA is TGTGCCTGGAGTGTACGAGGGGCCACCTACGAGCAGTACTTC.